This T cell receptor beta chain was found in a study of blood T cell repertoires in COVID-19. This CDR3 region has 14 residues. CDR1 is LNHDA and CDR2 is SQIVND in the germline V gene (reference sequence). The germline V and J ends were trimmed by 5 bases and 5 bases, with 13 bases remaining between them. The protocol was immunoSEQ multiplex PCR, while the TCRdb copy is restricted to in-frame clones and leaves out a portion. The sample includes fewer than 450,000 clones, 90% seen only once; the top ten take approximately 0.55%. This chain uses TRBV19 with TRBJ2-1; tentative D call: TRBD2 (5 bases). The sample was PBMCs or T cells enriched from blood (not recorded which). The sequence came from a man between 18 and 29 years old who had recovered from COVID-19. For the CDR3, the DNA is TGTGCCAGTAGTTTTAGGGAGAACCACAATGAGCAGTTCTTC. This sequence encodes CASSFRENHNEQFF. The complete variable domain, with remaining parts taken from reference TRBV19 and TRBJ2-1, reads DGGITQSPKYLFRKEGQNVTLSCEQNLNHDAMYWYRQDPGQGLRLIYYSQIVNDFQKGDIAEGYSVSREKKESFPLTVTSAQKNPTAFYLCASSFRENHNEQFFGPGTRLTVL.